The clone carrying this TCR beta chain was seen a few times. Participants, roughly 18 to 89 years old, spanned approximately 26 US areas. Symptom resolution, clearance, or two negative PCRs marked donors in Cohort 3 as recovered. This record comes from a study of blood T cell repertoires in COVID-19. Study-wide background: Samples of COVID-19 (acute and convalescent) were obtained from the United States, Italy and Spain.

Sequenced by immunoSEQ multiplex PCR; TCRdb stores in-frame clones only, minus some. Altogether around 310,000 clones are present, approximately 90% being singletons, with the ten largest covering around a tenth. The CDR3 spans 15 residues. Germline lookup yields CDR1 LGHNA and CDR2 YNFKEQ. Trimming pared 1 base from V and 5 bases from J, leaving 14 bases between. The gene calls are TRBV4-2 and TRBJ1-1; D is perhaps TRBD1 (6 bases). The receptor was derived from a woman between 40 and 55 years old who had recovered from COVID-19. The specimen was PBMCs or T cells enriched from blood (not recorded which). This CDR3 is CASSQVRGEGTEAFF. DNA for the CDR3: TGTGCCAGCAGCCAAGTGAGGGGGGAGGGGACTGAAGCTTTCTTT.